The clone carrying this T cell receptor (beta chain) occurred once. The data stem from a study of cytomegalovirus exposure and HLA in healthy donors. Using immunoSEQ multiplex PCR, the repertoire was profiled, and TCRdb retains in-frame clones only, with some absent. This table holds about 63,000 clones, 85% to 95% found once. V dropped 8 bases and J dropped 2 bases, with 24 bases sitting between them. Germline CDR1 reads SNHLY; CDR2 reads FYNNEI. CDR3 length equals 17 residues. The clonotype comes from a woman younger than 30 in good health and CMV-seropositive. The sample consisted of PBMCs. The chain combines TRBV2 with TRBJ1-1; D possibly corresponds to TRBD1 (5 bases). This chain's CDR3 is CASYRRSGPEFNTEAFF. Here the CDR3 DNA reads TGTGCCAGCTATCGACGCTCAGGGCCCGAATTTAACACTGAAGCTTTCTTT.